Below are 29 T cell receptor beta chains sequenced from a single sample in a study of blood T cell repertoires in COVID-19. Generated by immunoSEQ multiplex PCR, the TCRdb table keeps only in-frame clones and is missing some. This sample yields fewer than 200,000 clones, of which roughly 84% are seen a single time; roughly 9.1% belongs to the top ten. The sequenced sample consisted of peripheral blood. The receptors here all came from a woman over 75 with active or convalescent COVID-19.

The chain couples TRBV5-7 to TRBJ2-5, with TRBD1 matching 10 bases. TRBV5-7 is known as an ORF, though its function is uncertain. Trimming cost V 9 bases and J 5 bases; bases outside gene matches: 10. The CDR3 has 14 residues. In DNA, the CDR3 is TGTGCCACTCCGCGGACAGGGGGGCCGGAGACCCAGTACTTC. This codes for CATPRTGGPETQYF.

The gene calls are TRBV18 and TRBJ1-4, with D possibly matching TRBD1 (5 bases). CDR1 KGHSH and CDR2 LQKENI come from the germline V gene. Trimming removed 3 bases from V and 4 bases from J, with 12 bases in between. This CDR3 is 15 amino acids long. The CDR3 nucleotides are TGTGCCAGCTCACCCGACAGACAAAATAATGAAAAACTGTTTTTT. The encoded protein is CASSPDRQNNEKLFF.

The DNA of the CDR3 is TGTGCCATCAGTGAAACTAGGACAGGGAACACTGAAGCTTTCTTT. Translating gives CAISETRTGNTEAFF. The rearrangement joins TRBV10-3 to TRBJ1-1, with 7 nucleotides matching TRBD1. V gave up 3 bases and J gave up 1 base; unmatched junction bases: 5. The length of the CDR3 is 15 residues. Germline lookup yields CDR1 ENHRY and CDR2 SYGVKD.

The rearrangement uses TRBV27 and TRBJ1-2; 7 nucleotides agree with TRBD1. CDR1 is MNHEY, CDR2 SMNVEV, per germline (reference sequence). J lost 1 base, V lost 6 bases, and 11 bases had no gene match. The CDR3 is made up of 16 amino acids. CDR3 nucleotide sequence: TGTGCCAGCAGGACTCTACGGGACAGCTTTAACTATGGCTACACCTTC. Encoded protein: CASRTLRDSFNYGYTF.

The gene calls are TRBV18 and TRBJ1-2, with TRBD1 identical over 9 bases. The CDR3 is 15 residues long. CDR1 is KGHSH and CDR2 is LQKENI in the germline V gene. V shed 3 bases, J shed 5 bases, and the junction held 7 bases outside the gene matches. The CDR3 nucleotides are TGTGCCAGCTCACCGGACAGGGGCAGTCTTTATGGCTACACCTTC. Residues: CASSPDRGSLYGYTF.

The chain joins TRBV14 to TRBJ1-2; D not certain. The germline V gene encodes CDR1 SGHDN and CDR2 FVKESK. This CDR3 contains 14 residues. The V and J ends lost 1 base and 4 bases respectively, with 10 bases between them. The CDR3 nucleotides read TGTGCCAGCAGCCAAGTGGGTAGCGTCTATGGCTACACCTTC. Its protein is CASSQVGSVYGYTF.

V and J are TRBV4-3 and TRBJ1-2, with 7 bases matching TRBD1. Germline trimming cut 0 bases from V and 2 bases from J; bases unmatched to any gene: 6. This CDR3 contains 16 residues. Germline CDR1 LGHNA, CDR2 YSLEER. CDR3 region: CASSQDTGVLNYGYTF. The CDR3 bases are TGCGCCAGCAGCCAAGATACAGGGGTGTTGAACTATGGCTACACCTTC.

This clone was observed a handful of times. The rearrangement joins TRBV28 to TRBJ1-6; weak D call: TRBD1 (5 bases). The CDR3 spans 15 residues. The germline V gene has CDR1 MDHEN and CDR2 SYDVKM. V lost 5 bases and J lost 7, with 15 bases in between. CDR3: CASSTPQGKNSPLHF. For the CDR3, the DNA is TGTGCCAGCAGTACCCCGCAGGGAAAGAATTCACCCCTCCACTTT.

A single count supports this clone. The V call is TRBV27, the J call TRBJ1-1; 9 positions match TRBD1. The V segment lost 5 bases and the J segment 11 bases; nucleotides outside the gene matches: 9. Germline lookup yields CDR1 MNHEY and CDR2 SMNVEV (reference sequence). The CDR3 has 13 residues. CDR3 protein: CASSPGQGAVAFF. The CDR3 nucleotides read TGTGCCAGCAGTCCGGGACAGGGCGCCGTGGCTTTCTTT.

The chain is built from TRBV2 and TRBJ2-1, with D perhaps TRBD1 (5 bases). Germline V lookup: CDR1 SNHLY, CDR2 FYNNEI. The CDR3 is 14 amino acids. V was clipped by 1 base and J by 6 bases, with 10 bases between them. CDR3 loop: CASSEEGLGNEQFF. CDR3 in DNA: TGTGCCAGCAGTGAAGAGGGGCTGGGCAATGAGCAGTTCTTC.

The V gene is TRBV2, the J gene TRBJ2-5; possibly TRBD2 for D (6 bases). Trimming cost V 7 bases and J 1 base, with 13 bases left between them. CDR1 SNHLY and CDR2 FYNNEI come from the germline V gene. This CDR3 has 14 residues. CDR3 in amino acids: CASIAGLPQETQYF. The CDR3 nucleotides are TGTGCCAGCATTGCGGGGTTGCCCCAAGAGACCCAGTACTTC.

The V call is TRBV14, the J call TRBJ2-7; weak D call: TRBD1 (5 bases). The V and J ends lost 1 base and 3 bases respectively, with 13 bases between them. From germline, CDR1 is SGHDN and CDR2 FVKESK. CDR3 length: 15 amino acids. In DNA form, the CDR3 reads TGTGCCAGCAGCCAAGGGGGCGGATTTAACTACGAGCAGTACTTC. Translation: CASSQGGGFNYEQYF.

The J gene is TRBJ1-1, the V gene TRBV5-1, with D maybe TRBD1 (5 bases). V was trimmed by 2 bases and J by 0 bases, leaving 8 bases between them. Germline V gene data show CDR1 as SGHRS and CDR2 as YFSETQ. This CDR3 is 14 amino acids long. In DNA form, the CDR3 reads TGCGCCAGCAGCTTTGCGGACATGAACACTGAAGCTTTCTTT. It is translated as CASSFADMNTEAFF.

The chain combines TRBV7-2 with TRBJ1-5; the D gene is possibly TRBD1 (6 bases). Trimming shortened V by 5 bases and J by 2 bases, and 13 bases separated the two germline ends. Per the germline V gene, CDR1 is SGHTA and CDR2 is FQGNSA. This CDR3 contains 15 residues. In DNA, the CDR3 is TGTGCCAGCAGCGCTCCAGGGGATGGCAATCAGCCCCAGCATTTT. Amino acid sequence: CASSAPGDGNQPQHF.

This chain uses TRBV6-2 or TRBV6-3 with TRBJ2-5, with 8 bases aligning to TRBD2. Per the germline V gene, CDR1 is MNHEY and CDR2 is SVGEGT. This CDR3 region has 14 residues. The ends lost 6 bases at V and 11 bases at J; junction bases unmatched: 14. The CDR3 reads CASSTGLAGSMQYF. DNA of the CDR3: TGTGCCAGCAGCACGGGGCTAGCGGGCTCTATGCAGTACTTC.

This chain connects TRBV10-2 to TRBJ2-2, with TRBD2 matching 8 bases. The CDR3 is 15 amino acids. Germline lookup yields CDR1 WSHSY and CDR2 SAAADI. Trimming at V came to 6 bases and at J to 1 base, leaving 4 bases not matched to a gene. CDR3 region: CASSAGGKNTGELFF. CDR3 in DNA: TGCGCCAGCAGCGCGGGGGGCAAGAACACCGGGGAGCTGTTTTTT.

This chain links TRBV6-2 or TRBV6-3 with TRBJ2-7; 7 bases align to TRBD1. The germline V gene has CDR1 MNHEY and CDR2 SVGEGT. The trim removed 5 bases at V and 2 bases at J, leaving 3 bases unmatched. The CDR3 sequence is 13 residues long. The chain's CDR3 is CASSRDRTYEQYF. The DNA of the CDR3 is TGTGCCAGCAGTCGGGACAGAACCTACGAGCAGTACTTC.

This clone was seen a handful of times. The V gene is TRBV5-1, the J gene TRBJ1-4; 11 bases map to TRBD1. J was trimmed by 11 bases and V by 0 bases; bases with no gene match: 6. The CDR3 loop spans 15 amino acids. Per germline, CDR1 SGHRS and CDR2 YFSETQ. The CDR3 sequence is CASSLGGQGARKLFF. The CDR3 nucleotides read TGCGCCAGCAGCTTGGGTGGACAGGGGGCAAGGAAACTGTTTTTT. Looking up the rest from reference TRBV5-1 and TRBJ1-4 gives the full variable domain: KAGVTQTPRYLIKTRGQQVTLSCSPISGHRSVSWYQQTPGQGLQFLFEYFSETQRNKGNFPGRFSGRQFSNSRSEMNVSTLELGDSALYLCASSLGGQGARKLFFGSGTQLSVL.

The rearrangement links TRBV27 to TRBJ2-1, with 11 bases that match TRBD1. The CDR3 runs to 15 residues. J gave up 7 bases and V 3 bases, and 5 bases lay outside the gene matches. CDR1 MNHEY and CDR2 SMNVEV come from the germline V gene (reference sequence). CDR3 region: CASSLGQGGQNEQFF. DNA of the CDR3: TGTGCCAGCAGTTTGGGACAGGGGGGTCAAAATGAGCAGTTCTTC.

The chain employs TRBV18 and TRBJ1-3; D not certain. The germline CDR1 and CDR2 sequences are KGHSH and LQKENI. This CDR3 comprises 17 residues. Trimming took 0 bases from V and 0 from J, leaving 12 bases between them. The DNA for the CDR3 is TGTGCCAGCTCACCACCAGTCAGGCCCAGCTCTGGAAACACCATATATTTT. As protein: CASSPPVRPSSGNTIYF.

This clone was counted once. The genes are TRBV6-5 and TRBJ1-5; D not resolved. The CDR3 consists of 13 residues. CDR1 is MNHEY and CDR2 is SVGAGI in the germline V gene. V dropped 4 bases and J dropped 6 bases, with 10 bases sitting between them. CDR3 in amino acids: CASSFNSFQPQHF. The CDR3 nucleotides read TGTGCCAGCAGTTTTAATTCCTTTCAGCCCCAGCATTTT.

J is TRBJ2-7 and V is TRBV27, with TRBD1 matching 7 bases. The germline V gene encodes CDR1 MNHEY and CDR2 SMNVEV (reference sequence). The CDR3 has 17 residues. The V and J ends lost 0 bases and 3 bases, in that order; junction bases with no gene match: 11. The CDR3 bases are TGTGCCAGCAGTTTATCGATCGGAAGGGACAGATACTACGAGCAGTACTTC. This sequence encodes CASSLSIGRDRYYEQYF.

This clone appeared a few times. The V gene is TRBV2, the J gene TRBJ1-5; TRBD1 is a possible D gene (6 bases). CDR3 size: 15 residues. The V end lost 5 bases, the J end lost 7 bases, and 18 bases lay between the germline ends. Germline CDR1 reads SNHLY; CDR2 reads FYNNEI. In nucleotides, the CDR3 is TGTGCCAGCAGTCCCAACCCAGGGGCCAACCAGCCCCAGCATTTT. Encoded protein: CASSPNPGANQPQHF.

This chain links TRBV18 with TRBJ2-1; D perhaps matches TRBD2 (6 bases). The germline gives CDR1 KGHSH, CDR2 LQKENI. The ends were cut back, 2 bases at V and 6 bases at J, with 14 bases in the middle. This CDR3 comprises 15 residues. Written as DNA, the CDR3 is TGTGCCAGCTCACCAGGGGCTAGCGAACGCAATGAGCAGTTCTTC. Translation gives CASSPGASERNEQFF.

This rearrangement joins TRBV13 to TRBJ1-3, with D perhaps TRBD1 (5 bases). CDR1 and CDR2 from the germline V gene are PRHDT and FYEKMQ (reference sequence). The CDR3 spans 14 residues. With 2 bases removed from V and 5 bases from J, the gap between germline ends came to 10 bases. The CDR3 DNA sequence: TGTGCCAGCAGCTTATTCCAGGGTAGAAACACCATATATTTT. It encodes CASSLFQGRNTIYF.

The rearrangement links TRBV10-1 to TRBJ1-6; a possible D gene is TRBD1 (6 bases). The V and J ends lost 2 bases and 5 bases respectively, with 7 bases between them. The CDR3 spans 14 residues. CDR1 is WNHNN, CDR2 SYGVQD, per germline (reference sequence). CDR3 sequence: CASSEAGDNSPLHF. DNA of the CDR3: TGCGCCAGCAGTGAGGCAGGGGATAATTCACCCCTCCACTTT.

The gene calls are TRBV29-1 and TRBJ1-1, with D maybe TRBD1 (6 bases). This CDR3 contains 17 residues. Trimming shortened V by 4 bases and J by 0 bases, and 21 bases separated the two germline ends. Germline V gene data show CDR1 as SQVTM and CDR2 as ANQGSEA. CDR3 amino acids: CSVVGWGAREVNTEAFF. The DNA of the CDR3 is TGCAGCGTTGTGGGATGGGGGGCTCGGGAGGTGAACACTGAAGCTTTCTTT.

The chain links TRBV18 to TRBJ1-5; D gene ambiguous. Trimming took off 6 bases at V and 9 bases at J, with 12 bases between the two ends. The CDR3 is 12 amino acids. Germline CDR1 reads KGHSH; CDR2 reads LQKENI. Here the CDR3 DNA reads TGTGCCAGCTCCACAGCCAGTGGGCCCCAGCATTTT. This gives the protein CASSTASGPQHF.

The chain couples TRBV5-8 to TRBJ1-1; TRBD1 matches 9 bases. The V and J ends lost 2 bases and 8 bases, in that order; junction bases with no gene match: 13. The CDR3 has 16 residues. Per germline, CDR1 SGHTS and CDR2 YDEGEE. DNA for the CDR3: TGTGCCAGCAGCTTATACCGGGACAGGGTGGGTGTCGAAGCTTTCTTT. This codes for CASSLYRDRVGVEAFF. The full variable domain, with the rest looked up from reference TRBV5-8 and TRBJ1-1, is EAGVTQSPTHLIKTRGQQATLRCSPISGHTSVYWYQQALGLGLQFLLWYDEGEERNRGNFPPRFSGRQFPNYSSELNVNALELEDSALYLCASSLYRDRVGVEAFFGQGTRLTVV.